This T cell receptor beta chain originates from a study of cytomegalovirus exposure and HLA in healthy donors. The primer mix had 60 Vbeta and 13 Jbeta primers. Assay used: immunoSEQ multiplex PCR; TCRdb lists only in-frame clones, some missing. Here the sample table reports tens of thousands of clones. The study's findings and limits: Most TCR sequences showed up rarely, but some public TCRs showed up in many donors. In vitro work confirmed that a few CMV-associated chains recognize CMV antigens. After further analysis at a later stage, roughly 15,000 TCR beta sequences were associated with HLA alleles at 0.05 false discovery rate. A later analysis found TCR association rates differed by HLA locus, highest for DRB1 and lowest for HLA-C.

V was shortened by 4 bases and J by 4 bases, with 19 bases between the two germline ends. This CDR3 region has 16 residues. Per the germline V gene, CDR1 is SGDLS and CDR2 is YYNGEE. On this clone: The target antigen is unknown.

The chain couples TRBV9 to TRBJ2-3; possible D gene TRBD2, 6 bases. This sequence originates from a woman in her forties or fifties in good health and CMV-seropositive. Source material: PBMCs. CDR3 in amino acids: CASSPRQRVGADTQYF. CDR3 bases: TGTGCCAGCAGCCCCCGACAGCGGGTAGGAGCAGATACGCAGTATTTT.